The 18 T cell receptor beta chains below come from one sample, sequenced in a study of low-dose radiotherapy and immunotherapy resistance in tumors. First-strand cDNA used TRAV- and TRBV-specific primers, covering alpha and beta chains. Both a constant-region primer and a V-primer adapter served to amplify TCRs across roughly 21 PCR cycles. TCRdb redid the calling of the reads with MiXCR, one entry per CDR3 protein. The repertoire consists of about 9,800 distinct CDR3 sequences, with about three quarters occurring once and the leading ten covering 1.4%. The receptors come from a human donor with advanced metastatic prostate, ovarian, gallbladder or colorectal cancer (not recorded which). This table probably holds off-target reads from a library built for another chain.

A single count supports this clonotype. The V gene is TRBV14, the J gene TRBJ2-2; 9 nucleotides match TRBD2. With 4 bases clipped from V and 1 base from J, the junction kept 4 bases outside the gene matches. This CDR3 has 16 amino acids. Germline CDR1 SGHDN, CDR2 FVKESK. CDR3 coding DNA: TGTGCCAGCAGCCGTGGACTAGCGCTGAACACCGGGGAGCTGTTTTTT. As protein: CASSRGLALNTGELFF.

This clonotype has a handful of counts. The J gene is TRBJ2-1, the V gene TRBV7-2; 13 bases are a match to TRBD2. J was trimmed by 0 bases and V by 5 bases; bases with no gene match: 7. Germline loops: CDR1 SGHTA, CDR2 FQGNSA. The CDR3 covers 18 residues. DNA of the CDR3: TGTGCCAGCAGCCTACAGGGACTAGCGGGAAGCTCCTACAATGAGCAGTTCTTC. Translation: CASSLQGLAGSSYNEQFF.

This sequence joins TRBV18 and TRBJ1-1; D call uncertain. Trimming removed 2 bases from V and 0 bases from J, with 10 bases in between. The CDR3 loop spans 15 amino acids. The V gene's germline CDR1 is KGHSH and CDR2 LQKENI. DNA of the CDR3: TGTGCCAGCTCACCATCAGTCAGCCTGAACACTGAAGCTTTCTTT. Translating gives CASSPSVSLNTEAFF.

In this sample, this clonotype turned up a few times. The chain couples TRBV28 to TRBJ2-3; TRBD1 matches 7 bases. Per germline, CDR1 MDHEN and CDR2 SYDVKM. The V gene end was trimmed by 6 bases and the J gene end by 1 base; junction bases not matched to a gene: 4. This CDR3 region has 14 residues. The CDR3 region is CASRTGTGTDTQYF. CDR3 sequence (DNA): TGTGCCAGCAGAACCGGGACAGGCACAGATACGCAGTATTTT.

The CDR3 region is CASSSSSTDTQYF. The CDR3 nucleotides are TGTGCCAGCAGTTCTAGCAGCACAGATACGCAGTATTTT. The chain carries TRBV26 and TRBJ2-3. TRBV26 is given as a pseudogene. The CDR3 has 13 residues.

The V call is TRBV14, the J call TRBJ1-2, with D possibly TRBD1 on 5 matching bases. V was cut by 0 bases and J by 3 bases, with 14 bases left in between. The CDR3 is 16 amino acids. Germline values: CDR1 SGHDN, CDR2 FVKESK. The CDR3 loop is CASSQERKGRYYGYTF. The CDR3 DNA reads as TGTGCCAGCAGCCAAGAGAGGAAGGGGAGGTACTATGGCTACACCTTC.

The chain recombines TRBV9 with TRBJ2-2; the D gene is possibly TRBD1 (6 bases). V was pared by 0 bases and J by 1 base, with 7 bases between. This CDR3 comprises 15 residues. Germline CDR1 and CDR2: SGDLS and YYNGEE. CDR3 amino acids: CASSVAGENTGELFF. The DNA for the CDR3 is TGTGCCAGCAGCGTAGCAGGGGAGAACACCGGGGAGCTGTTTTTT.

This clonotype was detected a few times. V is TRBV4-3 and J is TRBJ1-2; 7 nucleotides agree with TRBD1. The CDR3 is 15 residues long. Germline V CDR1 and CDR2: LGHNA, YSLEER. V dropped 0 bases and J dropped 4; count of bases not matched to a gene: 5. In DNA, the CDR3 is TGCGCCAGCAGCCAAGACGAAGGGGGCAGCTATGGCTACACCTTC. The encoded protein is CASSQDEGGSYGYTF.

This chain uses TRBV28 with TRBJ2-2; 8 positions agree with TRBD1. Germline assignment: CDR1 MDHEN and CDR2 SYDVKM. The CDR3 runs 16 residues. After removal of 3 bases from V and 4 bases from J, the junction contained 7 bases not matched to a gene. The CDR3 sequence: CASSFGRGLITGELFF. The CDR3 DNA is TGTGCCAGCAGTTTTGGCAGGGGGCTTATCACCGGGGAGCTGTTTTTT. The whole variable domain, filled in from reference TRBV28 and TRBJ2-2, reads DVKVTQSSRYLVKRTGEKVFLECVQDMDHENMFWYRQDPGLGLRLIYFSYDVKMKEKGDIPEGYSVSREKKERFSLILESASTNQTSMYLCASSFGRGLITGELFFGEGSRLTVL.

The table lists this clonotype with a count of one. The chain links TRBV7-6 to TRBJ2-1; D may be TRBD2 (5 bases). Between the trimmed V and J ends, which lost 5 bases and 8 bases, there was a span of 16 bases. Germline assignment: CDR1 SGHVS and CDR2 FNYEAQ. The CDR3 runs 14 residues. DNA for the CDR3: TGTGCCAGCAGCCCCCTCCCGGGGTCCCATGAGCAGTTCTTC. Its translation: CASSPLPGSHEQFF. The full variable domain, rest sourced from reference TRBV7-6 and TRBJ2-1, is GAGVSQSPRYKVTKRGQDVALRCDPISGHVSLYWYRQALGQGPEFLTYFNYEAQQDKSGLPNDRFSAERPEGSISTLTIQRTEQRDSAMYRCASSPLPGSHEQFFGPGTRLTVL.

CDR3 DNA sequence: TGTGCCAGTAGTCTCGGGAAGGGGAACACCGGGGAGCTGTTTTTT. Protein: CASSLGKGNTGELFF. The chain uses TRBV19 and TRBJ2-2; possible D gene TRBD2, 5 bases. The CDR3 is made up of 15 amino acids. Germline V lookup: CDR1 LNHDA, CDR2 SQIVND (reference sequence). With 5 bases removed from V and 1 base from J, the gap between germline ends came to 11 bases.

The chain recombines TRBV28 with TRBJ2-1; possible D gene TRBD2, 6 bases. V gave up 9 bases and J gave up 5 bases, with 11 bases separating them. Germline-derived CDR1 and CDR2 are MDHEN and SYDVKM. The CDR3 runs 12 residues. CDR3 nucleotides: TGTGCCAGTCTTAGCGGAAACAATGAGCAGTTCTTC. Protein: CASLSGNNEQFF.

V gene TRBV19 combines with J gene TRBJ2-1, with TRBD2 matching 7 bases. CDR1 LNHDA and CDR2 SQIVND come from the germline V gene (reference sequence). This CDR3 has 15 residues. The J segment lost 0 bases and the V segment lost 7 bases, leaving 6 bases of the junction unmatched. The CDR3: CASISGRASYNEQFF. For the CDR3, the DNA is TGTGCCAGTATAAGTGGGAGGGCCTCCTACAATGAGCAGTTCTTC.

The chain uses TRBV20-1 and TRBJ2-5; 7 nucleotides match TRBD2. The CDR3 consists of 14 residues. The ends lost 3 bases at V and 5 bases at J; junction bases unmatched: 9. Germline loops: CDR1 DFQATT, CDR2 SNEGSKA (reference sequence). The DNA for the CDR3 is TGCAGTGCTAGTTCCGGGACTACTCAGGAGACCCAGTACTTC. Encoded protein: CSASSGTTQETQYF.

This clonotype is a singleton in its sample. The CDR3 nucleotides are TGCGCCAGCAGCTTGGTGGGCGGCAGGGGGGATGAGCAGTTCTTC. It yields the protein CASSLVGGRGDEQFF. The rearrangement uses TRBV5-1 and TRBJ2-1; tentative D call: TRBD1 (7 bases). The germline CDR1 and CDR2 sequences are SGHRS and YFSETQ. Between the trimmed V and J ends, which lost 0 bases and 8 bases, there was a span of 15 bases. CDR3 length: 15 amino acids.

J is TRBJ2-7 and V is TRBV5-1, with a possible D match to TRBD2 (6 bases). Germline V gene sequence: CDR1 SGHRS, CDR2 YFSETQ. Trimming stripped 4 bases from V and 4 bases from J, with 6 bases between. This CDR3 comprises 11 residues. CDR3 nucleotides: TGCGCCAGCAGCCGGGAGTACGAGCAGTACTTC. Translation: CASSREYEQYF.

The genes are TRBV29-1 and TRBJ2-7; 11 positions match TRBD2. This CDR3 is built from 14 residues. Unmatched junction bases numbered 9, after V lost 5 bases and J lost 6 bases. CDR1 and CDR2 from the germline V gene are SQVTM and ANQGSEA. CDR3 in DNA: TGCAGCGTTTCCCTGACTAGCGGGATTGGCGAGCAGTACTTC. Translation gives CSVSLTSGIGEQYF.

This chain connects TRBV4-2 to TRBJ1-6; 8 positions match TRBD1. V gave up 0 bases and J gave up 7 bases; unmatched junction bases: 2. The germline V gene encodes CDR1 LGHNA and CDR2 YNFKEQ. The CDR3 extends over 15 amino acids. CDR3 sequence reads: CASSQETGGNSPLHF. The DNA of the CDR3 is TGTGCCAGCAGCCAAGAAACAGGGGGGAATTCACCCCTCCACTTT.